This T cell receptor (beta chain) was identified during a study of T cells in Graves' hyperthyroidism and ophthalmopathy. Amplified TCR beta CDR3 regions came from RNA transcripts. The HTBI primer set was used in a first-round RT-PCR of the TCR CDR3. MiXCR, applied by TCRdb to the multiplex PCR reads, yields one record per CDR3 protein. Of 530,000 or so distinct CDR3 sequences in the sample, around 46% were seen once. Germline V gene sequence: CDR1 SEHNR, CDR2 FQNEAQ (reference sequence). The CDR3 consists of 13 residues. V lost 5 bases to trimming and J lost 0 bases, with 6 bases between them. In the case of this clonotype: What it binds is not known.

Graves' hyperthyroidism was deemed stable given no ophthalmopathy progression within 18 months. Hyperthyroidism was newly diagnosed in patients aged 18 to 65 (duration under 2 months). Study-wide points: Within blood appeared most thyroid clonotypes that had expanded above 0.001.

The rearrangement uses TRBV7-9 and TRBJ2-3; D is unclear. The sequenced sample was peripheral blood or thyroid tissue (not recorded which). This sequence was found in a woman aged 18-29 years with Graves' hyperthyroidism. DNA of the CDR3: TGTGCCAGCAGCCTGCCTAGCACAGATACGCAGTATTTT. This gives the protein CASSLPSTDTQYF.